This T cell receptor beta chain comes out of a study of blood T cell repertoires in COVID-19. Turning to the study itself: COVID-19 samples, acute and convalescent, were from the United States, Italy and Spain. The analysed material was cDNA or gDNA that came from T cells, B-cell-depleted T cells, or PBMCs.

Original methodology: Reference gene primer amplification in the assay estimated nucleated cell counts. Using immunoSEQ multiplex PCR, the repertoire was profiled, and TCRdb retains in-frame clones only, with some absent. V and J calls and clone size are given by that table; D and trimming were obtained from the DNA. Of about 160,000 clones in the sample, approximately 86% were seen once. This CDR3 region has 16 residues. Germline trimming cut 4 bases from V and 7 bases from J; bases unmatched to any gene: 13. Germline assignment: CDR1 SGHRS and CDR2 YFSETQ. The sample consisted of peripheral blood. This TCR was recovered from a woman at least 80 years old with active or convalescent COVID-19. The chain links TRBV5-1 to TRBJ2-7, with 11 bases fitting TRBD2. This CDR3 reads CASSGQTSGTVGEQYF. CDR3 DNA: TGCGCCAGCAGCGGACAGACTAGCGGGACCGTAGGTGAGCAGTACTTC.